A selection of T cell receptor beta chains follows, all from one sample in a study of PD-L1 blockade in urothelial cancer. The protocol was immunoSEQ multiplex PCR, while the TCRdb copy is restricted to in-frame clones and leaves out a portion. The sample yields roughly 30,000 clones, around 87% seen once. Here the sequenced sample was PBMCs, taken around atezolizumab (anti-PD-L1) treatment. The receptors were gathered from a man in his forties or fifties with urothelial cancer. Each CDR3 is given with its conserved first and last residue. The D gene is left open where the match is weak. The size entry is marked missing in some rows and otherwise reads once, few, many or a size class.

J gene: TRBJ2-3; D gene: NA; V gene: TRBV4-3; clone size: NA; CDR3 DNA: TGCGCCAGCAGCCAAGATGCGGCAGGGGTGATAGATACGCAGTATTTT; CDR3 protein: CASSQDAAGVIDTQYF
J gene: TRBJ2-7; D gene: NA; V gene: TRBV21-1; clone size: NA; CDR3 DNA: TGTGCCAGCAGCAACCGCTCGGACAAGAACGGGTACGAGCAGTACTTC; CDR3 protein: CASSNRSDKNGYEQYF
J gene: TRBJ2-1; D gene: NA; V gene: TRBV19; clone size: medium-sized; CDR3 DNA: TGTGCCAGTAGTATCCTGGGGAGTAAGGTCGATGAGCAGTTCTTC; CDR3 protein: CASSILGSKVDEQFF
J gene: TRBJ2-3; D gene: TRBD2; V gene: TRBV7-6; clone size: NA; CDR3 DNA: TGTGCCAGCAGCCTCCTAGCGGGGGGGCAAGATACGCAGTATTTT; CDR3 protein: CASSLLAGGQDTQYF
J gene: TRBJ1-5; D gene: NA; V gene: TRBV6-5; clone size: NA; CDR3 DNA: TGTGCCAGCAGTTACGACCCCACCGGCAGGGAGCCCCAGCATTTT; CDR3 protein: CASSYDPTGREPQHF
J gene: TRBJ2-3; D gene: TRBD2; V gene: TRBV27; clone size: NA; CDR3 DNA: TGTGCCAGCAGCACTAGCGGGACTAGCACAGATACGCAGTATTTT; CDR3 protein: CASSTSGTSTDTQYF
J gene: TRBJ1-2; D gene: TRBD1; V gene: TRBV5-4; clone size: NA; CDR3 DNA: TGTGCCAGCAGTCCCCGGGACAGGGGTATTTATGGCTACACCTTC; CDR3 protein: CASSPRDRGIYGYTF
J gene: TRBJ2-1; D gene: TRBD1; V gene: TRBV4-3; clone size: NA; CDR3 DNA: TGCGCCAGCAGCCCGAACCCGGGACAGGGGGCCAATGAGCAGTTCTTC; CDR3 protein: CASSPNPGQGANEQFF
J gene: TRBJ1-1; D gene: NA; V gene: TRBV28; clone size: NA; CDR3 DNA: TGTGCCAGCACCATACAGGGTCATACTGAAGCTTTCTTT; CDR3 protein: CASTIQGHTEAFF
J gene: TRBJ1-1; D gene: TRBD1; V gene: TRBV11-3; clone size: once; CDR3 DNA: TGTGCCAGCAGCCCGGGAACCAGGGGGCCGGGCACTGAAGCTTTCTTT; CDR3 protein: CASSPGTRGPGTEAFF
J gene: TRBJ2-5; D gene: TRBD1; V gene: TRBV4-3; clone size: NA; CDR3 DNA: TGCGCCAGCAGCTCTGGACAGGGAACGTACCAAGAGACCCAGTACTTC; CDR3 protein: CASSSGQGTYQETQYF
J gene: TRBJ2-7; D gene: TRBD1; V gene: TRBV2; clone size: NA; CDR3 DNA: TGTGCCAGCAGGGACAGGGGTTTCTCCTACGAGCAGTACTTC; CDR3 protein: CASRDRGFSYEQYF
J gene: TRBJ1-1; D gene: NA; V gene: TRBV6-5; clone size: NA; CDR3 DNA: TGTGCCAGCAGTTACCGGTCAAGGGAGGAAGCTTTCTTT; CDR3 protein: CASSYRSREEAFF
J gene: TRBJ2-7; D gene: NA; V gene: TRBV6-1; clone size: NA; CDR3 DNA: TGTGCCAGCGGTCGCCCAGTAATCGACGAGCAGTACTTC; CDR3 protein: CASGRPVIDEQYF
J gene: TRBJ2-5; D gene: TRBD1; V gene: TRBV19; clone size: few; CDR3 DNA: TGTGCCAGTAGTACCGGGACAGCACAAGAGACCCAGTACTTC; CDR3 protein: CASSTGTAQETQYF
J gene: TRBJ1-1; D gene: NA; V gene: TRBV5-1; clone size: NA; CDR3 DNA: TGCGCCAGCAGCCCCGGTGGGGGAGGCACTGAAGCTTTCTTT; CDR3 protein: CASSPGGGGTEAFF
J gene: TRBJ2-2; D gene: TRBD2; V gene: TRBV29-1; clone size: NA; CDR3 DNA: TGCAGCGCCGGACTAGCGGGGGGCACCGGGGAGCTGTTTTTT; CDR3 protein: CSAGLAGGTGELFF
J gene: TRBJ2-3; D gene: NA; V gene: TRBV2; clone size: NA; CDR3 DNA: TGTGCCAGCAGTGGGCAGGGAACGCTAGATACGCAGTATTTT; CDR3 protein: CASSGQGTLDTQYF
J gene: TRBJ2-1; D gene: TRBD2; V gene: TRBV28; clone size: medium-sized; CDR3 DNA: TGTGCCAGCAGTCCCAGGGGTAGCGGGACCGGCTCCTACAATGAGCAGTTCTTC; CDR3 protein: CASSPRGSGTGSYNEQFF
J gene: TRBJ2-3; D gene: TRBD2; V gene: TRBV15; clone size: NA; CDR3 DNA: TGTGCCACCAGCAGAGATTTGACTAGCGGGGTGGGCACAGATACGCAGTATTTT; CDR3 protein: CATSRDLTSGVGTDTQYF
J gene: TRBJ2-2; D gene: TRBD2; V gene: TRBV30; clone size: few; CDR3 DNA: TGTGCCTGGAGACACCTGCGGGGGGGCAATACCGGGGAGCTGTTTTTT; CDR3 protein: CAWRHLRGGNTGELFF
J gene: TRBJ1-5; D gene: NA; V gene: TRBV27; clone size: NA; CDR3 DNA: TGTGCCAGCAGACTACAGGGCGGCGGTAGCAATCAGCCCCAGCATTTT; CDR3 protein: CASRLQGGGSNQPQHF
J gene: TRBJ2-1; D gene: TRBD2; V gene: TRBV5-5; clone size: NA; CDR3 DNA: TGTGCCAGCAGCTTGGCGTTAGCGGGGGGGCCTACATTTAACAATGAGCAGTTCTTC; CDR3 protein: CASSLALAGGPTFNNEQFF
J gene: TRBJ1-2; D gene: NA; V gene: TRBV28; clone size: NA; CDR3 DNA: TGTGCCAGCAGTTTACCCCAGGTTCTCTATGGCTACACCTTC; CDR3 protein: CASSLPQVLYGYTF
J gene: TRBJ1-5; D gene: NA; V gene: TRBV7-2; clone size: NA; CDR3 DNA: TGTGCCAGCAGCCCCTGGACGGGAGAGCCCCAGCATTTT; CDR3 protein: CASSPWTGEPQHF
J gene: TRBJ1-5; D gene: NA; V gene: TRBV14; clone size: NA; CDR3 DNA: TGTGCCAGCAGCGCGTCAGGGTATCAGCCCCAGCATTTT; CDR3 protein: CASSASGYQPQHF
J gene: TRBJ1-1; D gene: NA; V gene: TRBV6-1; clone size: NA; CDR3 DNA: TGTGCCAGCGAGGAGAATCTGAACACTGAAGCTTTCTTT; CDR3 protein: CASEENLNTEAFF
J gene: TRBJ1-2; D gene: TRBD1; V gene: TRBV15; clone size: NA; CDR3 DNA: TGTGCCACCAGAGAACAGGGGGCGCCTGGCTACACCTTC; CDR3 protein: CATREQGAPGYTF
J gene: TRBJ2-7; D gene: NA; V gene: TRBV5-1; clone size: NA; CDR3 DNA: TGCGCCAGCAGCTTGGGACAGGAACCGTTACGAGAGCAGTACTTC; CDR3 protein: CASSLGQEPLREQYF
J gene: TRBJ1-1; D gene: NA; V gene: TRBV2; clone size: NA; CDR3 DNA: TGTGCCAGCAGATTACAGGCGAACACTGAAGCTTTCTTT; CDR3 protein: CASRLQANTEAFF
J gene: TRBJ2-5; D gene: TRBD1; V gene: TRBV19; clone size: NA; CDR3 DNA: TGTGCCAGTAGTACCTATGACAGGGGAGGTGGCATACAGACCCAGTACTTC; CDR3 protein: CASSTYDRGGGIQTQYF
J gene: TRBJ1-4; D gene: NA; V gene: TRBV28; clone size: NA; CDR3 DNA: TGTGCCAGCACCAACATTGAAAAACTGTTTTTT; CDR3 protein: CASTNIEKLFF
J gene: TRBJ1-1; D gene: TRBD1; V gene: TRBV7-3; clone size: NA; CDR3 DNA: TGTGCCAGCAGCTTAGGACAGGCCAACACTGAAGCTTTCTTT; CDR3 protein: CASSLGQANTEAFF
J gene: TRBJ2-3; D gene: TRBD2; V gene: TRBV4-2; clone size: NA; CDR3 DNA: TGTGCCAGCAGCCAAGATCGCGGGGGGGCCACAGATACGCAGTATTTT; CDR3 protein: CASSQDRGGATDTQYF
J gene: TRBJ2-1; D gene: TRBD2; V gene: TRBV28; clone size: NA; CDR3 DNA: TGTGCCAGCAGACTCAGCGGGAGTGCCTTTGTCGGTGAGCAGTTCTTC; CDR3 protein: CASRLSGSAFVGEQFF
J gene: TRBJ2-5; D gene: NA; V gene: TRBV28; clone size: NA; CDR3 DNA: TGTGCCAGCAGTTTTGGAGGGGCCCGACAAGAGACCCAGTACTTC; CDR3 protein: CASSFGGARQETQYF
J gene: TRBJ2-3; D gene: TRBD1; V gene: TRBV11-3; clone size: NA; CDR3 DNA: TGTGCCAGCAGCCTAGACCCGGACAGGGGGTGGTTTAGCACAGATACGCAGTATTTT; CDR3 protein: CASSLDPDRGWFSTDTQYF
J gene: TRBJ2-7; D gene: TRBD1; V gene: TRBV5-8; clone size: NA; CDR3 DNA: TGTGCCAGCAGCTCGACCGGGACAGGGGCCTACGAGCAGTACTTC; CDR3 protein: CASSSTGTGAYEQYF
J gene: TRBJ2-3; D gene: NA; V gene: TRBV5-4; clone size: NA; CDR3 DNA: TGTGCCAGCAGCTTGAACAACGGGGGAGATACGCAGTATTTT; CDR3 protein: CASSLNNGGDTQYF
J gene: TRBJ2-3; D gene: TRBD1; V gene: TRBV18; clone size: NA; CDR3 DNA: TGTGCCAGCTCACCACCTTGGCAGGGGGGCACAGATACGCAGTATTTT; CDR3 protein: CASSPPWQGGTDTQYF
J gene: TRBJ2-5; D gene: TRBD2; V gene: TRBV28; clone size: NA; CDR3 DNA: TGTGCCAGCAGTTTATCTTGGGGACTAGCGGGAGAAGAGACCCAGTACTTC; CDR3 protein: CASSLSWGLAGEETQYF
J gene: TRBJ2-2; D gene: NA; V gene: TRBV7-8; clone size: NA; CDR3 DNA: TGTGCCAGCAGTGTGGGGGGGCAGACCGGGGAGCTGTTTTTT; CDR3 protein: CASSVGGQTGELFF
J gene: TRBJ2-1; D gene: TRBD2; V gene: TRBV5-1; clone size: NA; CDR3 DNA: TGCGCCAGCAGCTTGTCGCAGAGGCTAGCGGGAGAGTGGGCCTACAATGAGCAGTTCTTC; CDR3 protein: CASSLSQRLAGEWAYNEQFF
J gene: TRBJ2-1; D gene: TRBD2; V gene: TRBV7-6; clone size: NA; CDR3 DNA: TGTGCCAGCAGCTTAGTCACCGGGACTAGCGATGAGCAGTTCTTC; CDR3 protein: CASSLVTGTSDEQFF
J gene: TRBJ1-4; D gene: NA; V gene: TRBV19; clone size: NA; CDR3 DNA: TGTGCCAGTAGCCCTGGACTGACTAATGAAAAACTGTTTTTT; CDR3 protein: CASSPGLTNEKLFF
J gene: TRBJ2-5; D gene: TRBD2; V gene: TRBV25-1; clone size: NA; CDR3 DNA: TGTGCCAGCAGCCTAGCGGGGGGCGGGGGGACCCAGTACTTC; CDR3 protein: CASSLAGGGGTQYF
J gene: TRBJ2-7; D gene: NA; V gene: TRBV7-9; clone size: NA; CDR3 DNA: TGTGCCAGCAGCTTCACGAGCGGGCGATCCTCCTACGAGCAGTACTTC; CDR3 protein: CASSFTSGRSSYEQYF